The 4 T cell receptor beta chains below were found in one sample sequenced in a study of blood T cell repertoires in COVID-19. The protocol was immunoSEQ multiplex PCR, while the TCRdb copy is restricted to in-frame clones and leaves out a portion. Of about 30,000 clones listed, 92% are singletons. Sequencing was performed on peripheral blood. The receptors here all came from a man between 45 and 60 years old with active COVID-19.

J is TRBJ2-3 and V is TRBV10-3, with TRBD2 identical over 7 bases. CDR3 length: 13 amino acids. The germline gives CDR1 ENHRY, CDR2 SYGVKD. Losses at the gene ends were 10 bases for V and 0 bases for J; bases not matched to a gene: 4. The DNA of the CDR3 is TGTGCCACCAACGGGGGGAGCACAGATACGCAGTATTTT. Translated: CATNGGSTDTQYF.

The V call is TRBV6-5, the J call TRBJ1-1, with no clear D. The CDR3 runs to 13 residues. V was trimmed by 6 bases and J by 7 bases, leaving 15 bases between them. Germline V gives CDR1 MNHEY, CDR2 SVGAGI. CDR3 bases: TGTGCCAGCAGCCGATATGCACCCGGTGAAGCTTTCTTT. Protein product: CASSRYAPGEAFF.

The rearrangement uses TRBV7-2 and TRBJ1-2; 11 positions match TRBD1. This CDR3 spans 16 amino acids. Trimming at V came to 1 base and at J to 6 bases, leaving 7 bases not matched to a gene. The germline V gene encodes CDR1 SGHTA and CDR2 FQGNSA. CDR3: CASSLGGQGASDGYTF. The CDR3, as DNA: TGTGCCAGCAGCTTAGGCGGACAGGGGGCATCTGATGGCTACACCTTC. Based on the CDR3 plus reference TRBV7-2 and TRBJ1-2, the full variable domain is GAGVSQSPSNKVTEKGKDVELRCDPISGHTALYWYRQSLGQGLEFLIYFQGNSAPDKSGLPSDRFSAERTGGSVSTLTIQRTQQEDSAVYLCASSLGGQGASDGYTFGSGTRLTVV.

The chain uses TRBV6-5 and TRBJ2-3; 10 bases are shared with TRBD2. CDR1 is MNHEY, CDR2 SVGAGI, per germline. J lost 3 bases, V lost 2 bases, and 2 bases had no gene match. The CDR3 runs 15 residues. The CDR3 coding sequence is TGTGCCAGCAGTTACCCTAGCGGGGGTACAGATACGCAGTATTTT. Translation: CASSYPSGGTDTQYF.